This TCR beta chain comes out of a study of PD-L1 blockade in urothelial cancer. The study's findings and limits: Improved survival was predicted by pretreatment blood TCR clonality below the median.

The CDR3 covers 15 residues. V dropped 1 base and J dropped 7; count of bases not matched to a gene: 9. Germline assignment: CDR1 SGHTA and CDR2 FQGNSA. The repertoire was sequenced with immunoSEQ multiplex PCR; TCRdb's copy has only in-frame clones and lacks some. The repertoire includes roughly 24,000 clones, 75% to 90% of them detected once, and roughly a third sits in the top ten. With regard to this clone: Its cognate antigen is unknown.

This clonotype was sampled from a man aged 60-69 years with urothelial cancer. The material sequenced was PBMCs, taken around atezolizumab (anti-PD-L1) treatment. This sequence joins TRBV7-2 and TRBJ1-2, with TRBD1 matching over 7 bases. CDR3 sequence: CASSLVVDRDAGYTF. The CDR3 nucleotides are TGTGCCAGCAGCTTAGTTGTCGACAGGGACGCTGGCTACACCTTC.